These 9 T cell receptor beta chains were sequenced from one sample in a study of molecular identifiers for immune sequencing clone quantification. TCRdb reanalysed the PCR reads using MiXCR and keeps one entry per CDR3 protein. The data show 250,000 to 350,000 distinct CDR3 sequences, about 21% seen once. Sample: naive CD8+ T cells from blood, with Jurkat cell RNA spiked in. Subset described: FACS-sorted CD8+CD4-CCR7+CD45RA+ naive T cells. Receptor source: a human donor in good health. Some libraries in this study had Jurkat cell RNA spiked in.

Ten or more counts support this clonotype. The V and J genes are TRBV6-6 and TRBJ2-2; 8 nucleotides match TRBD1. The CDR3 covers 18 residues. Germline V lookup: CDR1 MNHNY, CDR2 SVGAGI (reference sequence). With V trimmed by 5 bases and J by 5 bases, 16 bases remained unmatched. The CDR3 nucleotides are TGTGCCAGCAGTGGGCCTAAACCAGGGGGCGCGTGGACCGGGGAGCTGTTTTTT. Its protein is CASSGPKPGGAWTGELFF.

At least ten counts were recorded for this clonotype. The chain employs TRBV7-9 and TRBJ2-5, with TRBD2 identical over 7 bases. CDR1 is SEHNR, CDR2 FQNEAQ, per germline (reference sequence). The junction had 3 bases not matched to a gene; V was cut back by 5 bases and J by 3 bases. This CDR3 is built from 13 residues. The CDR3 DNA reads TGTGCCAGCAGCCGCGGACTAGAAGAGACCCAGTACTTC. Translation: CASSRGLEETQYF.

Comments on this clonotype: A much larger clone differs by one base, so this may be a read error. The chain combines TRBV14 with TRBJ2-7; D call uncertain. Germline CDR1 is SGHDN and CDR2 is FVKESK. This CDR3 region has 16 residues. The CDR3 loop is CASSQDSAGYSDERYF. CDR3 bases: TGTGCCAGCAGCCAAGATTCGGCAGGCTACAGCGACGAGCGGTACTTC.

V and J are TRBV20-1 and TRBJ1-1; D unresolved. V lost 5 bases to trimming and J lost 5 bases, with 6 bases between them. This CDR3 has 10 amino acids. In germline, CDR1 is DFQATT, CDR2 SNEGSKA (reference sequence). CDR3 loop: CSAPWTEAFF. The DNA for the CDR3 is TGCAGTGCTCCCTGGACTGAAGCTTTCTTT.

The chain carries TRBV12-3 or TRBV12-4 and TRBJ1-4, with 11 bases that match TRBD1. The CDR3 is 16 residues long. Unmatched junction bases numbered 6, after V lost 6 bases and J lost 3 bases. The CDR3 nucleotides are TGTGCCAGCAGATGGGGACAGGGGGAAGCTAATGAAAAACTGTTTTTT. Translated, it gives CASRWGQGEANEKLFF.

Of note for this clonotype: It may be a read error: a sequence one base away is much more abundant. The rearrangement joins TRBV6-5 to TRBJ2-7, with 8 bases identical to TRBD1. Germline loops: CDR1 MNHEY, CDR2 SVGAGI. The CDR3 runs 14 residues. Unmatched junction bases numbered 7, after V lost 3 bases and J lost 6 bases. The CDR3 loop reads CASSYGQGLPEQYF. The DNA of the CDR3 is TGTGCCAGCAGTTATGGACAGGGTTTGCCCGAGCAGTACTTC.

The rearrangement uses TRBV29-1 and TRBJ2-5; D not resolved. The germline V gene has CDR1 SQVTM and CDR2 ANQGSEA. The CDR3 spans 11 residues. Deletions cut 7 bases from V and 5 bases from J, with 11 bases between. CDR3 sequence (DNA): TGCAGCGCACGGATCCAGGAGACCCAGTACTTC. Translating gives CSARIQETQYF.

This clonotype appeared a few times. The chain joins TRBV12-3 or TRBV12-4 to TRBJ2-3; the D gene could be TRBD1 or TRBD2 (5 bases each). The V and J ends lost 5 bases and 3 bases respectively, with 15 bases between them. The CDR3 totals 15 residues. The CDR3 loop reads CASSEPGTKTDTQYF. In DNA, the CDR3 is TGTGCCAGCAGTGAACCGGGGACGAAGACAGATACGCAGTATTTT.

This clonotype was counted between two and nine times. This sequence joins TRBV12-3 or TRBV12-4 and TRBJ2-3, with 7 bases identical to TRBD1. The CDR3 consists of 16 residues. The junction had 8 bases not matched to a gene; V was cut back by 5 bases and J by 0 bases. The CDR3 DNA reads as TGTGCCAGCAGTCTTCCAGGGGGTGGTAGCACAGATACGCAGTATTTT. It codes for CASSLPGGGSTDTQYF.